Each of the 16 T cell receptor beta chains below was sequenced from the same sample in a study of blood T cell repertoires in COVID-19. The repertoire was sequenced with immunoSEQ multiplex PCR; TCRdb's copy has only in-frame clones and lacks some. Among about 190,000 clones listed, around 80% were seen once. Sequenced: peripheral blood. The receptors were sampled from a human donor in a cohort sampled during active COVID-19.

This rearrangement joins TRBV9 to TRBJ1-1; 8 nucleotides line up with TRBD1. The V gene end was trimmed by 8 bases and the J gene end by 2 bases; junction bases not matched to a gene: 8. CDR1 and CDR2 (germline): SGDLS, YYNGEE. CDR3 length: 14 residues. The CDR3: CASGRGQANTEAFF. The CDR3 DNA is TGTGCCAGTGGTAGGGGACAGGCTAACACTGAAGCTTTCTTT.

This CDR3 is CASSYLLEQYF. CDR3 DNA sequence: TGTGCCAGCAGCTACTTACTCGAGCAGTACTTC. The chain carries TRBV7-9 and TRBJ2-7; D is unclear. This CDR3 has 11 amino acids. Per the germline V gene, CDR1 is SEHNR and CDR2 is FQNEAQ (reference sequence). V lost 4 bases and J 6 bases, leaving 7 bases between the germline ends.

This chain links TRBV6-5 with TRBJ2-1, with D possibly matching TRBD2 (6 bases). CDR3 length: 13 amino acids. V lost 6 bases and J lost 7, with 13 bases in between. Germline CDR1 reads MNHEY; CDR2 reads SVGAGI. The CDR3 DNA reads TGTGCCAGCAGGGTTGGGGGGATGAATGAGCAGTTCTTC. It encodes CASRVGGMNEQFF.

CDR3 region: CASRRGGDTGELFF. The CDR3 nucleotides are TGTGCCAGCAGACGGGGGGGTGACACCGGGGAGCTGTTTTTT. This chain links TRBV9 with TRBJ2-2; TRBD2 matches 8 bases. The CDR3 is made up of 14 amino acids. The junction had 3 bases not matched to a gene; V was cut back by 5 bases and J by 3 bases. The germline V gene has CDR1 SGDLS and CDR2 YYNGEE.

The V and J genes are TRBV12-3 or TRBV12-4 and TRBJ2-1; 11 positions match TRBD2. The V segment lost 6 bases and the J segment 11 bases; nucleotides outside the gene matches: 3. The CDR3 consists of 12 residues. CDR3 in amino acids: CASRVAGGKQFF. The DNA of the CDR3 is TGTGCCAGCAGAGTAGCGGGAGGGAAGCAGTTCTTC.

V and J are TRBV6-4 and TRBJ2-1, with a weak D call TRBD2 (6 bases). The CDR3 is 15 residues long. Germline CDR1 reads MRHNA; CDR2 reads SNTAGT. Deletions cut 6 bases from V and 4 bases from J, with 16 bases between. The CDR3 coding sequence is TGTGCCAGCAGCCCAGGAGGGAGGATATACAATGAGCAGTTCTTC. Amino acids: CASSPGGRIYNEQFF.

Note on this clone: Other DNA sequences from this sample encode an identical CDR3 as well. The V gene is TRBV4-1, the J gene TRBJ2-3; TRBD1 matches at 7 bases. CDR1 MGHRA and CDR2 YSYEKL come from the germline V gene. This CDR3 is 15 amino acids long. The V and J ends lost 3 bases and 0 bases, in that order; junction bases with no gene match: 3. The CDR3 reads CASSHSGQSTDTQYF. In nucleotides, the CDR3 is TGCGCCAGCAGCCATTCGGGACAGAGCACAGATACGCAGTATTTT.

The rearrangement joins TRBV18 to TRBJ2-2, with D hard to call. V was clipped by 0 bases and J by 1 base, with 3 bases between them. This CDR3 comprises 14 residues. The germline V gene has CDR1 KGHSH and CDR2 LQKENI. The chain's CDR3 is CASSPPGNTGELFF. CDR3 bases: TGTGCCAGCTCACCACCCGGGAACACCGGGGAGCTGTTTTTT.

The gene calls are TRBV27 and TRBJ2-2; TRBD1 matches 11 bases. J lost 7 bases, V lost 4 bases, and 5 bases had no gene match. The CDR3 is 15 residues long. Germline CDR1 is MNHEY and CDR2 is SMNVEV (reference sequence). CDR3 sequence (DNA): TGTGCCAGCAGTTGGGGACAGGGGGTTAGCGGGGAGCTGTTTTTT. It codes for CASSWGQGVSGELFF.

This clone was found a few times. The chain employs TRBV7-2 and TRBJ1-3; possible D gene TRBD1, 5 bases. Germline V gene lookup returns CDR1 SGHTA and CDR2 FQGNSA. Trimming took off 5 bases at V and 0 bases at J, with 11 bases between the two ends. This CDR3 spans 15 amino acids. This CDR3 reads CASSLAGSSGNTIYF. The DNA of the CDR3 is TGTGCCAGCAGCCTCGCAGGGTCCTCTGGAAACACCATATATTTT.

CDR3 in amino acids: CASSDRLAGNTGELFF. The CDR3 DNA is TGTGCCAGCAGCGATCGACTAGCGGGGAACACCGGGGAGCTGTTTTTT. The chain has TRBV9 and TRBJ2-2; TRBD2 matches 10 bases. Unmatched junction bases numbered 3, after V lost 3 bases and J lost 1 base. This CDR3 is built from 16 residues. Germline values: CDR1 SGDLS, CDR2 YYNGEE.

The chain links TRBV18 to TRBJ2-7; 11 nucleotides line up with TRBD2. Germline-derived CDR1 and CDR2 are KGHSH and LQKENI. The V segment lost 6 bases and the J segment 4 bases; nucleotides outside the gene matches: 14. The CDR3 length is 17 residues. The CDR3 loop is CASSPTLRGLAAYEQYF. CDR3 coding DNA: TGTGCCAGCTCTCCTACACTAAGGGGACTAGCGGCTTACGAGCAGTACTTC.

This chain joins TRBV7-2 and TRBJ2-3; 9 bases align to TRBD2. Looked up from germline, CDR1 is SGHTA and CDR2 is FQGNSA. The CDR3 extends over 16 amino acids. J gave up 6 bases and V 5 bases, and 12 bases lay outside the gene matches. Here the CDR3 reads CASSPQAAGGVDTQYF. For the CDR3, the DNA is TGTGCCAGCAGCCCCCAAGCAGCGGGAGGAGTGGATACGCAGTATTTT. Complete variable domain (other parts from reference TRBV7-2 and TRBJ2-3): GAGVSQSPSNKVTEKGKDVELRCDPISGHTALYWYRQSLGQGLEFLIYFQGNSAPDKSGLPSDRFSAERTGGSVSTLTIQRTQQEDSAVYLCASSPQAAGGVDTQYFGPGTRLTVL.

The V gene is TRBV6-6, the J gene TRBJ2-1; 12 positions agree with TRBD1. The CDR3 is made up of 14 amino acids. J lost 9 bases, V lost 5 bases, and 5 bases had no gene match. From germline, CDR1 is MNHNY and CDR2 SVGAGI (reference sequence). CDR3 DNA: TGTGCCAGCAGTAGCCGGGACAGGGGGCTTGAGCAGTTCTTC. Amino acids: CASSSRDRGLEQFF.

The rearrangement links TRBV9 to TRBJ1-1; TRBD1 is a possible D gene (5 bases). V was clipped by 1 base and J by 6 bases, with 16 bases between them. CDR1 and CDR2 from the germline V gene are SGDLS and YYNGEE. The CDR3 contains 15 residues. CDR3: CASSVLTEWNSEAFF. CDR3 nucleotide sequence: TGTGCCAGCAGCGTATTGACAGAATGGAATTCTGAAGCTTTCTTT.

V and J are TRBV28 and TRBJ1-2, with a tentative D call TRBD1 (6 bases). The V end was cut by 5 bases, the J end by 8 bases, with 18 bases between. This CDR3 is 14 amino acids long. Per the germline V gene, CDR1 is MDHEN and CDR2 is SYDVKM. CDR3 sequence reads: CASSVSGEVEGYTF. The CDR3 DNA is TGTGCCAGCAGTGTCTCAGGGGAAGTGGAAGGCTACACCTTC.